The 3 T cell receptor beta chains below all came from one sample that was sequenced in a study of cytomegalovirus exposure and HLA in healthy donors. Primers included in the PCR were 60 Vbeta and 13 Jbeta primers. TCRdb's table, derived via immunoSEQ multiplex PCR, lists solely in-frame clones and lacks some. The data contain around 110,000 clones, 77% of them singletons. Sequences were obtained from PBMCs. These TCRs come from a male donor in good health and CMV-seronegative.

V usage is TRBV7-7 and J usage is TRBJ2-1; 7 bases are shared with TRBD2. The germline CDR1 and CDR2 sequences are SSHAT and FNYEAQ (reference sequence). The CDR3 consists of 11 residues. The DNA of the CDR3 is TGTGCGGTGGGGGGGGTAAATGAGCAGTTCTTC. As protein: CAVGGVNEQFF. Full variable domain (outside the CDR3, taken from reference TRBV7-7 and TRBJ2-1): GAGVSQSPRYKVTKRGQDVTLRCDPISSHATLYWYQQALGQGPEFLTYFNYEAQPDKSGLPSDRFSAERPEGSISTLTIQRTEQRDSAMYRCAVGGVNEQFFGPGTRLTVL.

In nucleotides, the CDR3 is TGTGCCAGCAGCTTCGACTTCGCAAGCGAGCAGTTCTTC. This codes for CASSFDFASEQFF. The V gene is TRBV7-2, the J gene TRBJ2-1; D is uncertain. Germline values: CDR1 SGHTA, CDR2 FQGNSA. This CDR3 has 13 residues. Deletions cut 3 bases from V and 10 bases from J, with 13 bases between.

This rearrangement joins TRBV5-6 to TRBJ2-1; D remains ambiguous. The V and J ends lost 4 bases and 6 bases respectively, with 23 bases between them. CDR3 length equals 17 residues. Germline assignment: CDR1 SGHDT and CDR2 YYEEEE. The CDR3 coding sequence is TGTGCCAGCAGCCGTCCCGTGTGGAACCCCGGCGGCAATGAGCAGTTCTTC. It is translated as CASSRPVWNPGGNEQFF.